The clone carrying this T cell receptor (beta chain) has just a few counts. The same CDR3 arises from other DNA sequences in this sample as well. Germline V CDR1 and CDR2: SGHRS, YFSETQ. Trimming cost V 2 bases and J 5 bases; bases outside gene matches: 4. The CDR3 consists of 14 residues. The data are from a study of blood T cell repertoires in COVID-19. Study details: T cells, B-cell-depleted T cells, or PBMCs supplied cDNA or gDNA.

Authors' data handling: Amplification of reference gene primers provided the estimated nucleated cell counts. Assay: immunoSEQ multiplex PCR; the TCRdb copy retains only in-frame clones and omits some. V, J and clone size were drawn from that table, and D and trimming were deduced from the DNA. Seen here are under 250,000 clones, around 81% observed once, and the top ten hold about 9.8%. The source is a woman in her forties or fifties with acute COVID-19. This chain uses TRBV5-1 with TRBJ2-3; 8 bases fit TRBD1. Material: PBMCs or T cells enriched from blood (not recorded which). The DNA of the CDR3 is TGCGCCAGCAGCTTAGGACAGGGCTTAGATACGCAGTATTTT. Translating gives CASSLGQGLDTQYF.